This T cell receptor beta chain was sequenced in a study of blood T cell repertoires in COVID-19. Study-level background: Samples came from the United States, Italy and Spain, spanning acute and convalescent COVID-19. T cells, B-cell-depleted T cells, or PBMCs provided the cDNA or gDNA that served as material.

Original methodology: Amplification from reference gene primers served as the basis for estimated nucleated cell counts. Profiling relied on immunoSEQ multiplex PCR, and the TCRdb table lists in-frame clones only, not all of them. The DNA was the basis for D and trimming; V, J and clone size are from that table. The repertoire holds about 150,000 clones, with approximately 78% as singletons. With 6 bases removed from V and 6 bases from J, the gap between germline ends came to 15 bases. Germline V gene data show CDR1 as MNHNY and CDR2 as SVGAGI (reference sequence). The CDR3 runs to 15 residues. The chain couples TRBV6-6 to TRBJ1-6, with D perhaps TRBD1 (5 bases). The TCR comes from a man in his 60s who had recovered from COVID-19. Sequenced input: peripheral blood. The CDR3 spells CASSSPGGTNSPLHF. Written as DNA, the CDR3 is TGTGCCAGCAGCTCCCCTGGGGGGACTAATTCACCCCTCCACTTT.